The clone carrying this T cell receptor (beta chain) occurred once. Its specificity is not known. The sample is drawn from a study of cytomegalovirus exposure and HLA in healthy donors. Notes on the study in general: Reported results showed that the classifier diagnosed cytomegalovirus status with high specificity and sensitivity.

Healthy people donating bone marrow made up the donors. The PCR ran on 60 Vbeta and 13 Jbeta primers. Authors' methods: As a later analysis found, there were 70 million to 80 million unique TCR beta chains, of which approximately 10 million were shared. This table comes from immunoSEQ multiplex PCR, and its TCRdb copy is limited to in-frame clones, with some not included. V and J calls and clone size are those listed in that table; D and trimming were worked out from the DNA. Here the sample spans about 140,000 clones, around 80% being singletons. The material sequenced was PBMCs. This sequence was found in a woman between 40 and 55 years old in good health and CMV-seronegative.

CDR3 protein: CASSGTGGLGGENTEAFF. In DNA, the CDR3 is TGTGCCAGCAGCGGTACAGGGGGCCTGGGTGGGGAGAACACTGAAGCTTTCTTT. This chain links TRBV5-6 with TRBJ1-1; 9 bases match TRBD1. Losses at the gene ends were 4 bases for V and 1 base for J; bases not matched to a gene: 14. The CDR3 loop spans 18 amino acids. Germline CDR1 and CDR2: SGHDT and YYEEEE.